Presented here are 23 T cell receptor beta chains from one specimen sequenced in a study of T cell clonality in common variable immunodeficiency. Assay used: immunoSEQ multiplex PCR; TCRdb lists only in-frame clones, some missing. In total the sample includes fewer than 60,000 clones, none of them seen once. Sequences were obtained from peripheral blood mononuclear cells. The receptors were gathered from a person aged 18-70 years in good health.

This clone appeared many times. The read falls 3 residues short of the CDR3 end, and the missing part is taken from the germline J gene. The V and J genes are TRBV14 and TRBJ2-7; unclear D gene. Trimming shortened V by 1 base and J by 0 bases, and 10 bases separated the two germline ends. Germline V lookup: CDR1 SGHDN, CDR2 FVKESK. The CDR3 runs to 15 residues. CDR3 in amino acids: CASSQGLGISYEQYF. Incomplete CDR3 DNA: TGTGCCAGCAGCCAAGGACTCGGAATCTCCTACGAG.

There are many counts of this clone. The read comes to an end 3 residues before the CDR3 does, leaving the germline J gene to fill in the end. The V gene is TRBV5-1, the J gene TRBJ2-7; 9 bases are a match to TRBD1. V gave up 1 base and J gave up 3 bases; unmatched junction bases: 2. The CDR3 totals 14 residues. Germline V gene sequence: CDR1 SGHRS, CDR2 YFSETQ. The sequenced part of the CDR3 DNA is TGCGCCAGCAGCTTGACGACAGGGGGCTACGAG. As protein: CASSLTTGGYE. The complete CDR3 protein is CASSLTTGGYEQYF.

The table lists this clone with many counts. Read data end 3 residues before the CDR3 end; the end is taken from the germline J gene. The chain recombines TRBV5-6 with TRBJ1-2; TRBD1 agrees at 7 bases. Germline CDR1 is SGHDT and CDR2 is YYEEEE. The V gene end was trimmed by 6 bases and the J gene end by 5 bases; junction bases not matched to a gene: 4. The CDR3 contains 12 residues. CDR3 DNA (partial): TGTGCCAGCACCAGGGACAGTTATGGC. Protein: CASTRDSYG. In full, the CDR3 is CASTRDSYGYTF.

There are many counts of this clone. The read stops 3 residues short of the end of the CDR3; the missing end is completed from the germline J gene. The chain uses TRBV7-3 and TRBJ1-1; TRBD1 matches 7 bases. This CDR3 comprises 15 residues. CDR1 is SGHTA and CDR2 is FQGTGA in the germline V gene. The junction had 6 bases not matched to a gene; V was cut back by 5 bases and J by 0 bases. The sequenced part of the CDR3 DNA is TGTGCCAGCAGCATACAGGGACAGTTGAACACTGAA. This codes for CASSIQGQLNTE. The entire CDR3 reads CASSIQGQLNTEAFF.

This clone was observed many times. The sequence runs out 3 residues before the end of the CDR3; the remainder is reconstructed from the germline J gene. The V gene is TRBV19, the J gene TRBJ2-3; 11 bases agree with TRBD2. V shed 6 bases and J 3 bases; nucleotides not matched to a gene: 5. This CDR3 contains 15 residues. The germline gives CDR1 LNHDA, CDR2 SQIVND (reference sequence). The CDR3 bases that were read are TGTGCCAGTAGGCTAGCGGGAGGCGAAACAGATACG. Protein product: CASRLAGGETDT. The entire CDR3 is CASRLAGGETDTQYF.

This clone was counted at least ten times. Incomplete CDR3 DNA: TGCGCCAGCAGCTCCAGGGGGCTTGAGGCCAACGTC. Translating gives CASSSRGLEANV. The complete CDR3 sequence is CASSSRGLEANVLTF. This chain connects TRBV5-1 to TRBJ2-6; 8 bases map to TRBD1. The CDR3 end lies 3 residues beyond the end of the read and is filled in from the germline J gene. The V gene end was trimmed by 3 bases and the J gene end by 6 bases; junction bases not matched to a gene: 5. This CDR3 has 15 amino acids. Germline CDR1 and CDR2: SGHRS and YFSETQ.

This clone came up many times. The read ends 3 residues early relative to the CDR3; the germline J gene fills the gap. The V call is TRBV7-3, the J call TRBJ2-1; D may be TRBD1 (5 bases). The CDR3 has 16 amino acids. V gave up 4 bases and J gave up 0 bases, with 13 bases separating them. The germline V gene encodes CDR1 SGHTA and CDR2 FQGTGA. CDR3 sequence reads: CASSSLGASSYNEQFF. Partial CDR3 DNA: TGTGCCAGCAGCTCGCTAGGGGCAAGCTCCTACAATGAG.

This clone was seen repeatedly, ten times or more. The CDR3 goes on 3 residues after the read ends, and that part is filled in from the germline J gene. The V gene is TRBV19, the J gene TRBJ2-5; D gene ambiguous. Germline V CDR1 and CDR2: LNHDA, SQIVND (reference sequence). The germline V and J ends were trimmed by 2 bases and 4 bases, with 11 bases remaining between them. The CDR3 is made up of 14 amino acids. The CDR3 DNA, read in part, is TGTGCCAGTAGTATATCATGGGCAGGAGAGACC. Translation: CASSISWAGET. The whole CDR3 sequence reads CASSISWAGETQYF.

This clone was counted many times. Coverage ceases 3 residues before the CDR3 finishes, and the germline J gene fills in the end. The chain joins TRBV18 to TRBJ2-7, with D perhaps TRBD1 (7 bases). Germline V gene lookup returns CDR1 KGHSH and CDR2 LQKENI. The V end was cut by 3 bases, the J end by 5 bases, with 8 bases between. The CDR3 length is 12 residues. CDR3: CASSPRGDEQYF. Incomplete CDR3 DNA: TGTGCCAGCTCACCCAGGGGGGACGAG.

This clone was seen repeatedly, ten times or more. The read terminates 3 residues before the CDR3 end, so the remaining end is supplied by the germline J gene. V gene TRBV28 combines with J gene TRBJ2-7; the match to TRBD2 covers 10 bases. With 1 base clipped from V and 1 base from J, the junction kept 13 bases outside the gene matches. The CDR3 is made up of 19 amino acids. The germline gives CDR1 MDHEN, CDR2 SYDVKM. The covered CDR3 bases are TGTGCCAGCAGTTTATTCACGGGAAGCGGGAGGGCCGGGTCCTACGAG. Translating gives CASSLFTGSGRAGSYE. Given in full, the CDR3 is CASSLFTGSGRAGSYEQYF.

At least ten counts were recorded for this clone. The read stops 3 residues short of the end of the CDR3; the missing end is completed from the germline J gene. The V call is TRBV20-1, the J call TRBJ2-1; no clear D gene. V was pared by 3 bases and J by 8 bases, with 2 bases between. The CDR3 is 9 amino acids. Germline V gives CDR1 DFQATT, CDR2 SNEGSKA (reference sequence). CDR3 in amino acids: CSASYEQFF. The DNA read from the CDR3 is TGCAGTGCTAGCTATGAG.

This clone was seen a few times. Sequence at one end of the junction differs from germline and may be a read error. The observed sequence ends 3 residues before the CDR3 terminus, with the missing tail filled in from the germline J gene. The chain has TRBV5-1 and TRBJ2-3; no reliable D call. This CDR3 is 15 amino acids long. Germline-derived CDR1 and CDR2 are SGHRS and YFSETQ. The CDR3 spells CASRLVQFSTDTQYF. Incomplete CDR3 DNA: TGCGCCAGCCGCTTGGTCCAGTTCAGCACAGATACG.

This clone was observed a few times. The CDR3 is cut off 3 residues early in the read; its end comes from the germline J gene. V is TRBV5-1 and J is TRBJ1-6, with TRBD1 identical over 7 bases. From germline, CDR1 is SGHRS and CDR2 YFSETQ. J gave up 5 bases and V 1 base, and 9 bases lay outside the gene matches. CDR3 length equals 17 residues. The CDR3: CASSLLPWDSNNSPLHF. The sequenced part of the CDR3 DNA is TGCGCCAGCAGCTTGCTTCCGTGGGACAGCAATAATTCACCC. Using reference TRBV5-1 and TRBJ1-6 for the parts outside the CDR3, the full variable domain is KAGVTQTPRYLIKTRGQQVTLSCSPISGHRSVSWYQQTPGQGLQFLFEYFSETQRNKGNFPGRFSGRQFSNSRSEMNVSTLELGDSALYLCASSLLPWDSNNSPLHFGNGTRLTVT.

This clone came up many times. Read data end 3 residues before the CDR3 end; the end is taken from the germline J gene. The rearrangement joins TRBV29-1 to TRBJ1-1, with 10 bases matching TRBD1. Germline CDR1 is SQVTM and CDR2 is ANQGSEA. CDR3 length equals 12 residues. The CDR3 is CSVDMTGGNAFF. CDR3 DNA, as far as it was read: TGCAGCGTTGACATGACAGGGGGCAAT.

Details on this clone: Read coverage stops 3 residues before the CDR3 terminus; the germline J gene supplies the remainder. The genes are TRBV7-9 and TRBJ2-3; 7 bases are a match to TRBD1. CDR3 length equals 15 residues. Germline CDR1 is SEHNR and CDR2 is FQNEAQ (reference sequence). Incomplete CDR3 DNA: TGTGCCAGCAGCTTAGACTGGGACAGCCAAGAGACG. It codes for CASSLDWDSQET. The whole CDR3 reads CASSLDWDSQETQYF.

The table lists this clone with many counts. The DNA ends 3 residues before the CDR3 does, and the rest of the CDR3 is filled in from the germline J gene. The rearrangement uses TRBV20-1 and TRBJ1-5, with 7 bases fitting TRBD1. V gave up 3 bases and J gave up 4 bases; unmatched junction bases: 12. Looked up from germline, CDR1 is DFQATT and CDR2 is SNEGSKA (reference sequence). The CDR3 is made up of 16 amino acids. The CDR3 region is CSARLIGQDQNQPQHF. The CDR3 bases that were read are TGCAGTGCTAGGCTGATCGGACAGGACCAAAATCAGCCC.

In its sample, this clone was seen many times. The read ends 3 residues before the CDR3 terminus; that terminus is restored from the germline J gene. This chain joins TRBV20-1 and TRBJ1-5; 7 bases map to TRBD1. Trimming at V came to 3 bases and at J to 8 bases, leaving 1 base not matched to a gene. Per germline, CDR1 DFQATT and CDR2 SNEGSKA (reference sequence). The CDR3 totals 11 residues. CDR3 loop: CSASQGEPQHF. Incomplete CDR3 DNA: TGCAGTGCTAGTCAGGGGGAGCCC.

This clone came up many times. Sequencing ends 3 residues short of the CDR3 end; the germline J gene provides the rest. This rearrangement joins TRBV5-6 to TRBJ2-1, with a weak D call TRBD1 (6 bases). The CDR3 loop spans 15 amino acids. The V end lost 1 base, the J end lost 3 bases, and 11 bases lay between the germline ends. Germline CDR1 and CDR2: SGHDT and YYEEEE. The CDR3 loop reads CASSLRVGGYNEQFF. Incomplete CDR3 DNA: TGTGCCAGCAGCTTGCGTGTAGGGGGCTACAATGAG. Drawing the rest from reference TRBV5-6 and TRBJ2-1, the complete variable domain is DAGVTQSPTHLIKTRGQQVTLRCSPKSGHDTVSWYQQALGQGPQFIFQYYEEEERQRGNFPDRFSGHQFPNYSSELNVNALLLGDSALYLCASSLRVGGYNEQFFGPGTRLTVL.

At least ten counts were recorded for this clone. The CDR3 extends 3 residues past the end of the read, so its final part is completed from the germline J gene. This rearrangement joins TRBV19 to TRBJ2-3, with 8 bases matching TRBD1. The germline gives CDR1 LNHDA, CDR2 SQIVND (reference sequence). The length of the CDR3 is 15 residues. The trim removed 8 bases at V and 2 bases at J, leaving 9 bases unmatched. The CDR3 DNA, read in part, is TGTGCCAGTGGGCCCGGGACAGGCCACACAGATACG. Residues: CASGPGTGHTDT. The full CDR3 protein is CASGPGTGHTDTQYF.

This clone was seen many times. Sequencing ends 3 residues short of the CDR3 end; the germline J gene provides the rest. The chain recombines TRBV30 with TRBJ1-5, with 7 nucleotides matching TRBD1. The ends lost 1 base at V and 4 bases at J; junction bases unmatched: 1. From germline, CDR1 is GTSNPN and CDR2 SVGIG (reference sequence). The CDR3 covers 13 residues. This CDR3 reads CAWSGTGNQPQHF. Partial CDR3 DNA: TGTGCCTGGAGTGGGACAGGTAATCAGCCC.

In the case of this clone: With the read ending 3 residues before the CDR3 end, the germline J gene is used to fill in that end. The chain combines TRBV6-1 with TRBJ2-7; the match to TRBD2 covers 10 bases. This CDR3 has 15 amino acids. In germline, CDR1 is MNHNS, CDR2 SASEGT. The trim removed 4 bases at V and 5 bases at J, leaving 8 bases unmatched. CDR3 loop: CASSVQRGGRHEQYF. Incomplete CDR3 DNA: TGTGCCAGCAGTGTGCAGCGGGGGGGCCGGCACGAG.

This clone was observed many times. The missing CDR3 end, 3 residues past where the read stops, is filled in from the germline J gene. V is TRBV29-1 and J is TRBJ1-2; D might be TRBD1 (5 bases). The CDR3 length is 13 residues. From germline, CDR1 is SQVTM and CDR2 ANQGSEA. V was clipped by 0 bases and J by 6 bases, with 11 bases between them. The CDR3 is CSVEDRGVNGYTF. CDR3 bases read: TGCAGCGTTGAAGATCGGGGGGTTAATGGC.

Ten or more counts support this clone. The read gets to within 3 residues of the CDR3 end, and the germline J gene fills in the rest. V and J are TRBV19 and TRBJ1-3, with unresolved D. V lost 8 bases and J lost 0, with 14 bases in between. The CDR3 length is 15 residues. Germline values: CDR1 LNHDA, CDR2 SQIVND (reference sequence). The covered CDR3 bases are TGTGCCAGTTCCCCCGCGGTATCCTCTGGAAACACC. Protein: CASSPAVSSGNT. Given in full, the CDR3 is CASSPAVSSGNTIYF.